This T cell receptor beta chain was observed in a study of vaccination effects on CD4 cells after COVID-19. Whole-study results and caveats: Clonal contraction was marked in infection- and vaccine-induced clones late after vaccination.

The V segment lost 3 bases and the J segment 7 bases; nucleotides outside the gene matches: 3. This CDR3 spans 15 amino acids. In germline, CDR1 is LNHDA, CDR2 SQIVND (reference sequence). Before sequencing took place, the ViraFEST assay used viral peptide pools to expand antigen-specific CD4+ T cells. CD4+ T cells were isolated after about eleven days of culture. Either the BNT162b2 or mRNA-1273 vaccine was given to participants in two doses. None of the vaccinated had previously contracted SARS-CoV-2, and their nucleocapsid antibodies tested negative. At days 3 and 7, half of the medium was exchanged for IL-2 medium. The data were produced by immunoSEQ multiplex PCR, yet TCRdb's version contains in-frame clones alone and is incomplete. The profile shows around 25,000 clones, 83% of them singletons. Comment on this clone: The antigen is undetermined.

This clonotype originated in a human donor who received a COVID-19 vaccine. Some clones in this sample may be carry-over from other donors' samples. The rearrangement links TRBV19 to TRBJ2-4; 13 bases fit TRBD2. Sequences were derived from CD4+ T cells from PBMCs cultured with HCoV-NL63 spike peptides, sampled after COVID-19 vaccination. The CDR3 sequence: CASSITSGGGNIQYF. CDR3 DNA sequence: TGTGCCAGTAGTATTACTAGCGGGGGGGGCAACATTCAGTACTTC. The variable domain in full, with the rest retrieved from reference TRBV19 and TRBJ2-4, is DGGITQSPKYLFRKEGQNVTLSCEQNLNHDAMYWYRQDPGQGLRLIYYSQIVNDFQKGDIAEGYSVSREKKESFPLTVTSAQKNPTAFYLCASSITSGGGNIQYFGAGTRLSVL.